One sample yielded the 9 T cell receptor beta chains listed below, sequenced in a study of a mutant IDH1 vaccine in newly diagnosed glioma. No cognate antigen is known for these TCRs. Time point defined: week 47, end of study. Doses consisted of 300 ug of mutant IDH1 20-mer peptide each, paired with topical imiquimod. Clones were sequenced by immunoSEQ multiplex PCR, and TCRdb holds only the in-frame ones, with some missing. The sample contains about 94,000 clones, roughly 89% of which appear only once. This specimen was PBMCs, taken from a glioma patient whose treatment included an IDH1 peptide vaccine. The receptors were sampled from a woman between 45 and 60 years old with glioma.

V gene TRBV2 combines with J gene TRBJ2-5; D is unclear. Trimming left V 5 bases short and J 5 bases short, with 18 bases between. Germline CDR1 SNHLY, CDR2 FYNNEI. The CDR3 loop spans 15 amino acids. The CDR3 sequence is CASSPPTNFRETQYF. The DNA for the CDR3 is TGTGCCAGCAGTCCCCCTACCAATTTCCGGGAGACCCAGTACTTC.

This clone was counted many times. The chain recombines TRBV4-2 with TRBJ2-1; 11 bases are a match to TRBD2. The germline gives CDR1 LGHNA, CDR2 YNFKEQ. Germline trimming cut 1 base from V and 4 bases from J; bases unmatched to any gene: 0. The CDR3 length is 15 residues. CDR3 DNA sequence: TGTGCCAGCAGCCAAGGGACTAGCGGGTACAATGAGCAGTTCTTC. Translation gives CASSQGTSGYNEQFF.

The chain employs TRBV30 and TRBJ2-6; a possible D gene is TRBD1 (6 bases). V gave up 3 bases and J gave up 4 bases, with 13 bases separating them. Germline V lookup: CDR1 GTSNPN, CDR2 SVGIG (reference sequence). This CDR3 comprises 15 residues. CDR3 loop: CAWSGPGVGANVLTF. The CDR3 DNA follows: TGTGCCTGGAGCGGCCCAGGGGTCGGGGCCAACGTCCTGACTTTC.

The genes are TRBV7-9 and TRBJ1-4; D is unclear. The germline V gene has CDR1 SEHNR and CDR2 FQNEAQ (reference sequence). The CDR3 sequence is 12 residues long. V was trimmed by 4 bases and J by 8 bases, leaving 8 bases between them. DNA for the CDR3: TGTGCCAGCAGCTCACGGGAGGAAAAACTGTTTTTT. This codes for CASSSREEKLFF.

The chain is built from TRBV21-1 and TRBJ1-2. TRBV21-1 is a listed pseudogene. The CDR3 runs 14 residues. CDR3 nucleotides: TGTGCCAGCAGCAAAGCGACGGGTGACTATGGCTACACCTTC. Translating gives CASSKATGDYGYTF.

The CDR3 coding sequence is TGTGCCAGCAGTTATAGTCCAGGGGCGATGAACACTGAAGCTTTCTTT. Translated, it gives CASSYSPGAMNTEAFF. The chain recombines TRBV6-5 with TRBJ1-1; perhaps TRBD1 as D (6 bases). CDR1 and CDR2 (germline): MNHEY, SVGAGI. CDR3 size: 16 residues. Between the trimmed V and J ends, which lost 3 bases and 0 bases, there was a span of 14 bases.

The chain recombines TRBV30 with TRBJ2-1; 11 bases line up with TRBD2. V dropped 2 bases and J dropped 7; count of bases not matched to a gene: 4. The CDR3 consists of 14 residues. Germline assignment: CDR1 GTSNPN and CDR2 SVGIG (reference sequence). The CDR3 nucleotides are TGTGCCTGGAGTATAGGGACTAGCGGTAATGAGCAGTTCTTC. Translated, it gives CAWSIGTSGNEQFF.

The gene calls are TRBV5-4 and TRBJ1-1; D gene ambiguous. The CDR3 is 11 residues long. Trimming cost V 2 bases and J 2 bases, with 1 base left between them. Germline CDR1 reads SGHNT; CDR2 reads YYREEE (reference sequence). CDR3 loop: CASSFNTEAFF. The CDR3 DNA follows: TGTGCCAGCAGCTTTAACACTGAAGCTTTCTTT.

As concerns this clone: This specimen includes other DNA sequences encoding the same CDR3. J is TRBJ2-2 and V is TRBV5-1; D is perhaps TRBD2 (5 bases). V was cut by 1 base and J by 0 bases, with 7 bases left in between. The germline V gene has CDR1 SGHRS and CDR2 YFSETQ. This CDR3 contains 15 residues. Here the CDR3 reads CASSLRGPNTGELFF. For the CDR3, the DNA is TGCGCCAGCAGCTTGCGAGGGCCGAACACCGGGGAGCTGTTTTTT.